This TCR beta chain was identified in a study of CD4+ T cells in melanoma. Study findings and constraints: CD8+ T cell, macrophage and B cell function reportedly correlated with neoantigen-specific CD4+ T cells. Reportedly, melanoma neoantigen-specific CD4+ T cells showed varied differentiation states.

In its sample, this clone was seen a few times. The antigen remains unidentified. The germline CDR1 and CDR2 sequences are GTSNPN and SVGIG (reference sequence). CDR3 length equals 15 residues. Trimming cost V 0 bases and J 4 bases; bases outside gene matches: 5. Assay used: immunoSEQ multiplex PCR; TCRdb lists only in-frame clones, some missing. The profile shows some 10,000 clones, approximately 61% of them singletons. Sequenced: cells from a culture (not recorded whether cultured in vitro). This chain links TRBV30 with TRBJ1-5, with 8 bases lining up with TRBD1. This TCR derives from a human donor with melanoma. CDR3 in amino acids: CAWSVRRDRNQPQHF. The CDR3 DNA sequence: TGTGCCTGGAGTGTACGTCGGGACAGGAATCAGCCCCAGCATTTT.